The subject of this entry is one T cell receptor (beta chain). The method was immunoSEQ multiplex PCR; TCRdb's version includes in-frame clones alone and lacks a portion of them. The sample shows fewer than 550,000 clones, 60% to 80% of them seen only once. The germline V gene has CDR1 SGHNT and CDR2 YYREEE (reference sequence). Trimming cost V 2 bases and J 4 bases, with 15 bases left between them. The CDR3 extends over 15 amino acids. This entry belongs to a study of shared clonotypes between healthy human individuals. Sequenced sample: PBMCs. The chain combines TRBV5-4 with TRBJ2-5, with a weak D call TRBD2 (6 bases). This TCR was sampled from a woman aged 40 to 50 in good health. Some clones in this sample may be carry-over from other donors' samples. CDR3 DNA: TGTGCCAGCAGCTTACTAGCTCAGTCCGGAGAGACCCAGTACTTC. Its translation is CASSLLAQSGETQYF.